Shown below are 32 T cell receptor beta chains from a single sample sequenced in a study of shared clonotypes between healthy human individuals. CD8 cells classed as naive were CD45RO-negative and positively selected for CCR7, excluding terminally differentiated effector memory CD45RA+ cells. Sequencing used immunoSEQ multiplex PCR; TCRdb keeps in-frame clones, though not all of them. This table holds some 2 million clones, about 95% found once. The sequencing sample was made of naive CD8+ T cells sorted from blood. The receptors were sampled from a man younger than 35 in good health.

The chain employs TRBV7-2 and TRBJ2-1, with 8 bases matching TRBD2. CDR1 and CDR2 from the germline V gene are SGHTA and FQGNSA. CDR3 length: 16 amino acids. V dropped 1 base and J dropped 4; count of bases not matched to a gene: 6. In DNA form, the CDR3 reads TGTGCCAGCAGCTTAGGGCATACTAGCGGTTACAATGAGCAGTTCTTC. Protein sequence: CASSLGHTSGYNEQFF.

V and J are TRBV7-6 and TRBJ1-5; TRBD1 agrees at 7 bases. The CDR3 length is 14 residues. The germline V gene has CDR1 SGHVS and CDR2 FNYEAQ. V gave up 1 base and J gave up 5 bases; unmatched junction bases: 2. The CDR3, as DNA: TGTGCCAGCAGCTTAGGACAGGGCCATCAGCCCCAGCATTTT. Translation gives CASSLGQGHQPQHF.

V and J are TRBV11-2 and TRBJ2-2; D call uncertain. The CDR3 runs to 13 residues. In germline, CDR1 is SGHAT, CDR2 FQNNGV. The V end was cut by 7 bases, the J end by 6 bases, with 12 bases between. The CDR3 DNA reads TGTGCCAGCACCATTCTAGGACCCGGGGAGCTGTTTTTT. Its protein is CASTILGPGELFF.

The chain recombines TRBV27 with TRBJ2-3, with 8 bases fitting TRBD2. J gave up 3 bases and V 5 bases, and 13 bases lay outside the gene matches. The CDR3 totals 17 residues. Germline CDR1 reads MNHEY; CDR2 reads SMNVEV (reference sequence). For the CDR3, the DNA is TGTGCCAGCAGTCCACCTGTACGCGGGAGGAGTACAGATACGCAGTATTTT. Its protein product is CASSPPVRGRSTDTQYF.

The rearrangement uses TRBV7-9 and TRBJ1-1, with D tentatively TRBD1 (6 bases). Germline values: CDR1 SEHNR, CDR2 FQNEAQ (reference sequence). V lost 7 bases and J 0 bases, leaving 12 bases between the germline ends. The CDR3 is 14 residues long. The CDR3 DNA is TGTGCCAGCACCCACAGGGCTATGAACACTGAAGCTTTCTTT. Protein: CASTHRAMNTEAFF.

The chain has TRBV2 and TRBJ2-7; 7 bases agree with TRBD1. V dropped 5 bases and J dropped 2; count of bases not matched to a gene: 9. Germline V gene sequence: CDR1 SNHLY, CDR2 FYNNEI. The CDR3 runs to 15 residues. The CDR3 region has the DNA TGTGCCAGCAGTCTCAGACAGGGCCCAGCCTACGAGCAGTACTTC. The encoded protein is CASSLRQGPAYEQYF.

In the case of this clone: The same CDR3 arises from other DNA sequences in this sample as well. This chain connects TRBV5-6 to TRBJ2-7; D may be TRBD1 or TRBD2 (5 bases each). Germline V gene sequence: CDR1 SGHDT, CDR2 YYEEEE. The V gene lost 5 bases and the J gene lost 1 base, with 13 bases spanning the gap. The CDR3 has 14 amino acids. CDR3 region: CASSSGTASYEQYF. CDR3 coding DNA: TGTGCCAGCAGTTCCGGGACGGCTTCCTACGAGCAGTACTTC.

The chain has TRBV6-1 and TRBJ2-3, with D possibly matching TRBD1 (5 bases). The CDR3 contains 16 residues. Trimming took off 0 bases at V and 5 bases at J, with 15 bases between the two ends. CDR1 and CDR2 from the germline V gene are MNHNS and SASEGT. For the CDR3, the DNA is TGTGCCAGCAGTGAAGCCCAGGGCAAACAACGAGATACGCAGTATTTT. Its protein product is CASSEAQGKQRDTQYF.

The chain couples TRBV30 to TRBJ2-1; D ambiguous. Trimming shortened V by 4 bases and J by 2 bases, and 9 bases separated the two germline ends. The V gene's germline CDR1 is GTSNPN and CDR2 SVGIG (reference sequence). The CDR3 sequence is 13 residues long. The CDR3 loop reads CAWTADAYNEQFF. CDR3 nucleotides: TGTGCCTGGACGGCGGACGCCTACAATGAGCAGTTCTTC.

CDR3 DNA sequence: TGCGCCAGCAGCCAAGACAGGTGGAGCAATCAGCCCCAGCATTTT. This sequence encodes CASSQDRWSNQPQHF. The rearrangement joins TRBV4-3 to TRBJ1-5; D is uncertain. Between the trimmed V and J ends, which lost 0 bases and 1 base, there was a span of 7 bases. The CDR3 extends over 15 amino acids. CDR1 is LGHNA and CDR2 is YSLEER in the germline V gene.

The chain links TRBV13 to TRBJ2-1; 9 bases fit TRBD2. The junction had 8 bases not matched to a gene; V was cut back by 3 bases and J by 5 bases. The germline V gene has CDR1 PRHDT and CDR2 FYEKMQ (reference sequence). This CDR3 spans 16 amino acids. CDR3 region: CASSFGLAGTNNEQFF. The CDR3 coding sequence is TGTGCCAGCAGCTTCGGCCTAGCGGGGACCAACAATGAGCAGTTCTTC.

This sequence joins TRBV19 and TRBJ2-6; D not certain. CDR3 length: 15 residues. Germline V gene data show CDR1 as LNHDA and CDR2 as SQIVND (reference sequence). The germline V and J ends were trimmed by 3 bases and 0 bases, with 6 bases remaining between them. The CDR3 reads CASSIAGSGANVLTF. CDR3 coding DNA: TGTGCCAGTAGTATCGCAGGCTCTGGGGCCAACGTCCTGACTTTC.

In the case of this clone: This sample also contains other DNA sequences that code for the same CDR3. The chain links TRBV5-1 to TRBJ1-4; unclear D gene. There are 15 residues in the CDR3. In germline, CDR1 is SGHRS, CDR2 YFSETQ. The germline V and J ends were trimmed by 0 bases and 0 bases, with 6 bases remaining between them. The CDR3 nucleotides read TGCGCCAGCAGCTTGGCCGGGGCAACTAATGAAAAACTGTTTTTT. It specifies CASSLAGATNEKLFF.

A remark on this clone: Other DNA sequences of this sample code for an identical CDR3. The chain recombines TRBV5-6 with TRBJ2-7; a possible D gene is TRBD1 (5 bases). The CDR3 sequence is 13 residues long. With 1 base removed from V and 2 bases from J, the gap between germline ends came to 7 bases. Germline CDR1 SGHDT, CDR2 YYEEEE. The chain's CDR3 is CASSLQGAYEQYF. As DNA, the CDR3 is TGTGCCAGCAGCTTGCAGGGTGCCTACGAGCAGTACTTC. The full variable domain, with the rest looked up from reference TRBV5-6 and TRBJ2-7, is DAGVTQSPTHLIKTRGQQVTLRCSPKSGHDTVSWYQQALGQGPQFIFQYYEEEERQRGNFPDRFSGHQFPNYSSELNVNALLLGDSALYLCASSLQGAYEQYFGPGTRLTVT.

Points on this clone: This sample also contains other DNA sequences that code for the same CDR3. V is TRBV9 and J is TRBJ2-7, with D perhaps TRBD2 (6 bases). V lost 3 bases and J lost 2, with 12 bases in between. The germline V gene has CDR1 SGDLS and CDR2 YYNGEE. The CDR3 runs 14 residues. The CDR3 is CASSAGDAAYEQYF. CDR3 nucleotide sequence: TGTGCCAGCAGCGCGGGGGACGCCGCCTACGAGCAGTACTTC.

This clone was seen once. The rearrangement joins TRBV7-8 to TRBJ2-3, with D tentatively TRBD2 (6 bases). Trimming left V 5 bases short and J 1 base short, with 13 bases between. CDR1 is SGHVS, CDR2 FQNEAQ, per germline. The CDR3 loop spans 15 amino acids. CDR3 DNA sequence: TGTGCCAGCAGCGGAGGGTCAGACGGCACAGATACGCAGTATTTT. Protein sequence: CASSGGSDGTDTQYF.

The chain employs TRBV6-5 and TRBJ2-2, with 12 nucleotides matching TRBD1. V dropped 4 bases and J dropped 7; count of bases not matched to a gene: 7. This CDR3 has 16 residues. Germline CDR1 MNHEY, CDR2 SVGAGI. DNA of the CDR3: TGTGCCAGCAGTTTATTGGGGACAGGGGGCCACGGGGAGCTGTTTTTT. Translating it yields CASSLLGTGGHGELFF.

The chain uses TRBV4-3 and TRBJ2-7; 7 bases fit TRBD1. Germline V gives CDR1 LGHNA, CDR2 YSLEER. V was clipped by 1 base and J by 0 bases; unmatched bases: 12. There are 18 residues in the CDR3. CDR3 bases: TGCGCCAGCAGCCAAGGGGGCCCCGGGACAGAGAGCTCCTACGAGCAGTACTTC. Amino acids: CASSQGGPGTESSYEQYF.

The V and J genes are TRBV5-6 and TRBJ1-2; TRBD1 matches at 9 bases. The CDR3 extends over 15 amino acids. Germline loops: CDR1 SGHDT, CDR2 YYEEEE. After removal of 4 bases from V and 4 bases from J, the junction contained 8 bases not matched to a gene. The CDR3 reads CASSRWTGEVYGYTF. CDR3 coding DNA: TGTGCCAGCAGCCGGTGGACAGGGGAGGTCTATGGCTACACCTTC.

The chain is built from TRBV28 and TRBJ1-4; TRBD1 is a possible D gene (6 bases). Per the germline V gene, CDR1 is MDHEN and CDR2 is SYDVKM. The CDR3 is 14 amino acids. V lost 4 bases to trimming and J lost 4 bases, with 10 bases between them. The CDR3 loop reads CASSSRGDNEKLFF. Written as DNA, the CDR3 is TGTGCCAGCAGTTCGAGGGGGGATAATGAAAAACTGTTTTTT.

This clone was found once. The rearrangement uses TRBV28 and TRBJ1-5, with D maybe TRBD1 (6 bases). CDR1 MDHEN and CDR2 SYDVKM come from the germline V gene. Between the trimmed V and J ends, which lost 3 bases and 7 bases, there was a span of 16 bases. This CDR3 has 15 amino acids. The DNA of the CDR3 is TGTGCCAGCAGTTTGGAGGGGGGGTCCCGCCAGCCCCAGCATTTT. Translated: CASSLEGGSRQPQHF. The entire variable domain, with the rest obtained from reference TRBV28 and TRBJ1-5, is as follows: DVKVTQSSRYLVKRTGEKVFLECVQDMDHENMFWYRQDPGLGLRLIYFSYDVKMKEKGDIPEGYSVSREKKERFSLILESASTNQTSMYLCASSLEGGSRQPQHFGDGTRLSIL.

The rearrangement links TRBV30 to TRBJ2-1, with D possibly TRBD2 on 6 matching bases. This CDR3 has 14 residues. CDR1 is GTSNPN, CDR2 SVGIG, per germline (reference sequence). V lost 3 bases and J lost 1, with 10 bases in between. Here the CDR3 DNA reads TGTGCCTGGAGCGGGAGCGCGTCCTACAATGAGCAGTTCTTC. The encoded protein is CAWSGSASYNEQFF. Full variable domain (remainder filled in from reference TRBV30 and TRBJ2-1): SQTIHQWPATLVQPVGSPLSLECTVEGTSNPNLYWYRQAAGRGLQLLFYSVGIGQISSEVPQNLSASRPQDRQFILSSKKLLLSDSGFYLCAWSGSASYNEQFFGPGTRLTVL.

The chain recombines TRBV6-5 with TRBJ2-7, with TRBD2 as a possible D gene (7 bases). Per the germline V gene, CDR1 is MNHEY and CDR2 is SVGAGI. The V end lost 10 bases, the J end lost 5 bases, and 15 bases lay between the germline ends. The CDR3 length is 12 residues. CDR3 DNA: TGTGCCACTACGTTGGGGGGGCACGAGCAGTACTTC. Protein: CATTLGGHEQYF.

The chain couples TRBV7-9 to TRBJ2-2; 9 bases are shared with TRBD1. Germline V gene data show CDR1 as SEHNR and CDR2 as FQNEAQ (reference sequence). The CDR3 covers 17 residues. V lost 8 bases and J lost 1; bases outside the gene matches: 11. CDR3 residues: CASGGPSGQGNTGELFF. CDR3 sequence (DNA): TGTGCCAGCGGCGGTCCCTCGGGACAGGGGAACACCGGGGAGCTGTTTTTT.

This clone was recorded only once. The rearrangement links TRBV30 to TRBJ1-2; 9 bases are a match to TRBD1. The V segment lost 5 bases and the J segment 1 base; nucleotides outside the gene matches: 11. This CDR3 is 16 amino acids long. CDR1 GTSNPN and CDR2 SVGIG come from the germline V gene (reference sequence). This CDR3 reads CAWVGTGIPLNYGYTF. The CDR3 DNA follows: TGTGCCTGGGTCGGGACAGGGATACCCCTTAACTATGGCTACACCTTC.

The chain combines TRBV4-3 with TRBJ2-3; D unclear. The CDR3 totals 15 residues. V was clipped by 1 base and J by 1 base, with 9 bases between them. Looked up from germline, CDR1 is LGHNA and CDR2 is YSLEER. CDR3 DNA sequence: TGCGCCAGCAGCCAAGTCTACTATGGCACAGATACGCAGTATTTT. Protein product: CASSQVYYGTDTQYF.

The genes are TRBV2 and TRBJ1-2; D remains unclear. The germline V gene has CDR1 SNHLY and CDR2 FYNNEI. The CDR3 spans 16 residues. V lost 2 bases, J lost 0 bases, and 13 bases lay in between. CDR3 in amino acids: CASSESSGMANYGYTF. The CDR3 nucleotides read TGTGCCAGCAGTGAAAGCTCTGGGATGGCTAACTATGGCTACACCTTC. Filled out from reference TRBV2 and TRBJ1-2, the complete variable domain reads EPEVTQTPSHQVTQMGQEVILRCVPISNHLYFYWYRQILGQKVEFLVSFYNNEISEKSEIFDDQFSVERPDGSNFTLKIRSTKLEDSAMYFCASSESSGMANYGYTFGSGTRLTVV.

J is TRBJ2-7 and V is TRBV5-5; 13 nucleotides align to TRBD2. CDR3 size: 17 residues. J gave up 0 bases and V 3 bases, and 6 bases lay outside the gene matches. The germline V gene has CDR1 SGHKS and CDR2 YYEKEE (reference sequence). The CDR3: CASSSGLAGVSSYEQYF. The CDR3 nucleotides are TGTGCCAGCAGCTCAGGACTAGCGGGGGTGAGCTCCTACGAGCAGTACTTC.

The V gene is TRBV11-3, the J gene TRBJ1-2, with D tentatively TRBD1 (6 bases). The V gene's germline CDR1 is SGHNT and CDR2 YENEEA. Trimming removed 0 bases at V and 3 bases at J, with 26 bases between. The CDR3 is 20 amino acids. CDR3 DNA sequence: TGTGCCAGCAGCTTAGAGGTGCGGGGTAAAAAACTGAGGGGGGACTATGGCTACACCTTC. Amino acids: CASSLEVRGKKLRGDYGYTF.

As to this clone: One end of the junction is discordant with germline, which a read error may explain. J is TRBJ1-2 and V is TRBV25-1; possible D gene TRBD1, 5 bases. The CDR3 covers 11 residues. Germline V lookup: CDR1 MGHDK, CDR2 SYGVNS. CDR3 in DNA: TGTGCCAGCAGTGAGGGAAGGGGCTCCTACTTC. This codes for CASSEGRGSYF.

V usage is TRBV15 and J usage is TRBJ2-1; D might be TRBD2 (6 bases). The CDR3 has 15 residues. From germline, CDR1 is LNHNV and CDR2 YYDKDF (reference sequence). Trimming left V 3 bases short and J 5 bases short, with 14 bases between. The CDR3, as DNA: TGTGCCACCAGCAGCCTTGGGACTTCTGACAATGAGCAGTTCTTC. This codes for CATSSLGTSDNEQFF.

In regard to this clone: Other nucleotide sequences from this sample produce the same CDR3. The V call is TRBV5-6, the J call TRBJ2-7; D gene unclear. V was clipped by 0 bases and J by 0 bases, with 4 bases between them. The germline V gene encodes CDR1 SGHDT and CDR2 YYEEEE. The CDR3 is 13 amino acids. Written as DNA, the CDR3 is TGTGCCAGCAGCTTGGTCGACTCCTACGAGCAGTACTTC. Amino acids: CASSLVDSYEQYF.